This TCR beta chain stems from a study of blood T cell repertoires in COVID-19. Study-wide background: Italy, Spain and the United States were the sources of the convalescent and acute COVID-19 samples.

As regards this clone: Mismatch with germline at one junction end may stem from a read error.

The germline V gene has CDR1 MNHEY and CDR2 SVGAGI. CDR3 length: 16 residues. TCRdb keeps only in-frame clones here, not all; method: immunoSEQ multiplex PCR. The sample includes approximately 450,000 clones, about 89% of them seen just once. This sequence joins TRBV6-5 and TRBJ2-7; D unclear. The TCR sequence derives from a woman in her thirties with acute or convalescent COVID-19. The specimen sequenced was peripheral blood. CDR3 amino acids: CASSNSLGEAPYEQYF. CDR3 bases: TGTGCCAGCAGTAACTCCCTTGGCGAGGCCCCCTACGAGCAGTACTTC.